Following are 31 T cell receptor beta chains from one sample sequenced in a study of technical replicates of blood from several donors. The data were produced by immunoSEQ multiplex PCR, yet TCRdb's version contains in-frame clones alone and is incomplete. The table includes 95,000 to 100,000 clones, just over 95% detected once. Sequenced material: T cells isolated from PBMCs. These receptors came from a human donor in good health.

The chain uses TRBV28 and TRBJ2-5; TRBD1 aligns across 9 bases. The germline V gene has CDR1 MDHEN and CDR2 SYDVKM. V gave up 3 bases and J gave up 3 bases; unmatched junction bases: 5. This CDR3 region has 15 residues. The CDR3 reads CASSFVGQGEETQYF. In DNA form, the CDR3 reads TGTGCCAGCAGTTTTGTGGGACAGGGTGAAGAGACCCAGTACTTC.

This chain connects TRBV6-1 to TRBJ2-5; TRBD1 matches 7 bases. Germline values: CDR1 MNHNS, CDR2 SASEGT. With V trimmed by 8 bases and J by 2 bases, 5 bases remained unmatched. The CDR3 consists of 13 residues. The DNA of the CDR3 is TGTGCCAGCGAAGGGACAGTTCAAGAGACCCAGTACTTC. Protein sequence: CASEGTVQETQYF.

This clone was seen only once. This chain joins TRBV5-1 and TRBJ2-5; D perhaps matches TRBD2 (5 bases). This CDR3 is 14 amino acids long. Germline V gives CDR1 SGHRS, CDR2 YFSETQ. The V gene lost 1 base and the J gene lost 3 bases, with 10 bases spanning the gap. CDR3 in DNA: TGCGCCAGCAGCTTGACCGGGGTTGAAGAGACCCAGTACTTC. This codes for CASSLTGVEETQYF.

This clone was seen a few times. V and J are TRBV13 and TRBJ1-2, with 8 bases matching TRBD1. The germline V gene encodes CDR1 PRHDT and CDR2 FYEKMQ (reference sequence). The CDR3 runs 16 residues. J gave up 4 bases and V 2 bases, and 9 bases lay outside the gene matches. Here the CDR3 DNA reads TGTGCCAGCAGCTTATTTCGGGACAGGACCCTCTATGGCTACACCTTC. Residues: CASSLFRDRTLYGYTF.

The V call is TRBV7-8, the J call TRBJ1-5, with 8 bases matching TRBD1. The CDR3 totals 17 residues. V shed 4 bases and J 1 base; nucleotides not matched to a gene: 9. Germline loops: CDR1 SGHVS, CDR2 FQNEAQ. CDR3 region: CASSSAQGGGSNQPQHF. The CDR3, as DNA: TGTGCCAGCAGCTCCGCACAGGGGGGCGGAAGCAATCAGCCCCAGCATTTT.

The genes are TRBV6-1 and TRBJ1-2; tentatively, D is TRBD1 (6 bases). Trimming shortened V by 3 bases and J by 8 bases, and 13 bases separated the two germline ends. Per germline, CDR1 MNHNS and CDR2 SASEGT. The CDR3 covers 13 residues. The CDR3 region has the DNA TGTGCCAGCAGTGAGTCACAGGGTATAGGCTACACCTTC. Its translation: CASSESQGIGYTF.

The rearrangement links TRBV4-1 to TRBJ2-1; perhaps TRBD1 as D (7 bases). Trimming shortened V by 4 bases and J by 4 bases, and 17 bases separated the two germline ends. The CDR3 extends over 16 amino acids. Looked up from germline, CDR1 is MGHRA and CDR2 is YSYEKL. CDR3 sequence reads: CASSLPPQGGYNEQFF. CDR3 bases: TGCGCCAGCAGCCTTCCGCCCCAGGGGGGTTACAATGAGCAGTTCTTC.

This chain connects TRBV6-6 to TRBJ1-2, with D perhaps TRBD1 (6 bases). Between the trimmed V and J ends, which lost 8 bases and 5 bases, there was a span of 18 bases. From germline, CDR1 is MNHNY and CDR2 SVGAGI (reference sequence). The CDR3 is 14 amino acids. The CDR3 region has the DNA TGTGCCAGCTCTCGAGAAGGGGGATGGTATGGCTACACCTTC. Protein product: CASSREGGWYGYTF.

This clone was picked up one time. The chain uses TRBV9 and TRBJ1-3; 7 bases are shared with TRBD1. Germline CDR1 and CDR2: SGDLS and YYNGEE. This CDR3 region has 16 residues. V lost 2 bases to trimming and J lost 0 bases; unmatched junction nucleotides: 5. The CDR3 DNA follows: TGTGCCAGCAGCGTTCTCGGGACAGCCTCTGGAAACACCATATATTTT. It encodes CASSVLGTASGNTIYF.

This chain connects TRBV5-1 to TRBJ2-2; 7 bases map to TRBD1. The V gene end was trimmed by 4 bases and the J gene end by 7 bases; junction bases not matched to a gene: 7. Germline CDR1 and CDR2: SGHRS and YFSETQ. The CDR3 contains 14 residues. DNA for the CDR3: TGCGCCAGCAGCAGAACAGGGGTGGACGGGGAGCTGTTTTTT. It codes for CASSRTGVDGELFF.

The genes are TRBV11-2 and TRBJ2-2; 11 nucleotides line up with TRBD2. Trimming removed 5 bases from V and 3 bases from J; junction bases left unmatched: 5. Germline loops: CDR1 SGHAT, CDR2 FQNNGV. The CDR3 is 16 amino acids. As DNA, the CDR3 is TGTGCCAGCAGCCACCGGACTAGCGGGTACACCGGGGAGCTGTTTTTT. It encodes CASSHRTSGYTGELFF.

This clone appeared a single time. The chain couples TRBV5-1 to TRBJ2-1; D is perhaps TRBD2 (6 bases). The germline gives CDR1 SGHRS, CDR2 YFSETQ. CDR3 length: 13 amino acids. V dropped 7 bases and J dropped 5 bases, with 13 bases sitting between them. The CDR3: CASAGLPDNEQFF. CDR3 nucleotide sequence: TGCGCCAGCGCGGGACTCCCCGACAATGAGCAGTTCTTC.

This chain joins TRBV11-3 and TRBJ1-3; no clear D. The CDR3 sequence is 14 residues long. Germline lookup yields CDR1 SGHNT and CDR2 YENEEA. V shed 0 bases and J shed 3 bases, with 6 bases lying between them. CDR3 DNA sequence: TGTGCCAGCAGCTTAGATTTCGTTGGAAACACCATATATTTT. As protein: CASSLDFVGNTIYF.

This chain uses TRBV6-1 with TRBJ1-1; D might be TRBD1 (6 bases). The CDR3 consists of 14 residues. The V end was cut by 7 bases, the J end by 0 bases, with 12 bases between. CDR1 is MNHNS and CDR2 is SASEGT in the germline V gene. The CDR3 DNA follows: TGTGCCAGCAAGTTCGGACAGCTGAACACTGAAGCTTTCTTT. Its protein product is CASKFGQLNTEAFF.

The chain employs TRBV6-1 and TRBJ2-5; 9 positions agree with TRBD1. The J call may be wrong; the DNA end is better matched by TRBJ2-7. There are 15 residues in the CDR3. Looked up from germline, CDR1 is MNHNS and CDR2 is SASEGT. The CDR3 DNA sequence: TGTGCCAGCAGTGACCTAGGACAGGGGTCCTACGAGCAGTACTTC. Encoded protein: CASSDLGQGSYEQYF.

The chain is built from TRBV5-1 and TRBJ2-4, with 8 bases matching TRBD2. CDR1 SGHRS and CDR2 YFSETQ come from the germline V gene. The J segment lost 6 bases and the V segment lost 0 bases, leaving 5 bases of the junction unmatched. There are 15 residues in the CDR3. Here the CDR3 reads CASSLVAGGGNIQYF. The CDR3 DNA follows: TGCGCCAGCAGCTTGGTCGCCGGGGGGGGAAACATTCAGTACTTC.

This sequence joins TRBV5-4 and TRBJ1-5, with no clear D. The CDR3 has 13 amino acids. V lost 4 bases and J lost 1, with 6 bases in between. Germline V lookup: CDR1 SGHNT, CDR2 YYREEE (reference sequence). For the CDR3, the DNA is TGTGCCAGCAGCCAAGAGAGCAATCAGCCCCAGCATTTT. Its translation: CASSQESNQPQHF.

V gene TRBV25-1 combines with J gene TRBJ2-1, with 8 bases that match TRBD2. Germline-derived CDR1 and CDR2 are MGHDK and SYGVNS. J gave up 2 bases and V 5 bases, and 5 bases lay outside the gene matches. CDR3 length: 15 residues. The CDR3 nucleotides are TGTGCCAGCAGTCGAACGGGAGGGACCTACAATGAGCAGTTCTTC. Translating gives CASSRTGGTYNEQFF.

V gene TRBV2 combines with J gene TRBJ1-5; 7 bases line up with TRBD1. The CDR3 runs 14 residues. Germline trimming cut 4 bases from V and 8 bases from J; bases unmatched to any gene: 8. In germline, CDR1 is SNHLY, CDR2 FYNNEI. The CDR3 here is CASSVTRGYEPQHF. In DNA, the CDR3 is TGTGCCAGCAGTGTAACCAGGGGGTATGAGCCCCAGCATTTT.

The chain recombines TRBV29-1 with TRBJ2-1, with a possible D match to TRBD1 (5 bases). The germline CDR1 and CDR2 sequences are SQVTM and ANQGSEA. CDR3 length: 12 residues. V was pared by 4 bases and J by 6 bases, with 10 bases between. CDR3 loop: CSVVARANEQFF. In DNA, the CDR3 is TGCAGCGTTGTCGCCAGGGCCAATGAGCAGTTCTTC.

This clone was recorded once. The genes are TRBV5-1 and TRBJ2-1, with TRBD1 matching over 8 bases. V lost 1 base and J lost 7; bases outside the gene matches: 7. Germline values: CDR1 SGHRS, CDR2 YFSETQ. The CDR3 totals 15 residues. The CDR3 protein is CASSLKYGTGNEQFF. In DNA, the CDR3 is TGCGCCAGCAGCTTGAAGTACGGGACAGGTAATGAGCAGTTCTTC.

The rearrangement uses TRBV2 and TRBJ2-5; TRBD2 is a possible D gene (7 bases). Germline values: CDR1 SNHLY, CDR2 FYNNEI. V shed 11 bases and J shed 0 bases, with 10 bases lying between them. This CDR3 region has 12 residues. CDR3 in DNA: TGTGCCGGGGGGGGCTACCAAGAGACCCAGTACTTC. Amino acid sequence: CAGGGYQETQYF.

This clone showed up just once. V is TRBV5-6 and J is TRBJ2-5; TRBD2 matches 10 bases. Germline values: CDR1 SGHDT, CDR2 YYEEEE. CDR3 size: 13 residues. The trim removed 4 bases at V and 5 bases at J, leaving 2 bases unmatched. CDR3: CASSTTSGETQYF. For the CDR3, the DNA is TGTGCCAGCAGCACGACTAGCGGGGAGACCCAGTACTTC.

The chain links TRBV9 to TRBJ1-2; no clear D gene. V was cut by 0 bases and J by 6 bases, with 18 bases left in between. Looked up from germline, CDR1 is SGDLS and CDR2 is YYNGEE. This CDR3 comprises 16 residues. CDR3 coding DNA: TGTGCCAGCAGCGTAGGCCCCCGAGATGCTTTCGATGGCTACACCTTC. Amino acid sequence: CASSVGPRDAFDGYTF.

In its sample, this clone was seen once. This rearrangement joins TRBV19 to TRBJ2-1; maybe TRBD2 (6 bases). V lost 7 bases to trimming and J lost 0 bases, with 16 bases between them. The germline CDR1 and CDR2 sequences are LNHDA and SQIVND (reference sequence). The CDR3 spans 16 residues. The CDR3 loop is CASTPGGKRSYNEQFF. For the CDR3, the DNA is TGTGCCAGTACCCCCGGGGGAAAACGCTCCTACAATGAGCAGTTCTTC.

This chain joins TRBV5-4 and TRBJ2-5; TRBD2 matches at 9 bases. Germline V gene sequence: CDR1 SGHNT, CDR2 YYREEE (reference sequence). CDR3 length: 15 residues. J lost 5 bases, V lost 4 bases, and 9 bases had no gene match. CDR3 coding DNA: TGTGCCAGCAGCCTAACGGCGGGGACTAGCGAGACCCAGTACTTC. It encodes CASSLTAGTSETQYF.

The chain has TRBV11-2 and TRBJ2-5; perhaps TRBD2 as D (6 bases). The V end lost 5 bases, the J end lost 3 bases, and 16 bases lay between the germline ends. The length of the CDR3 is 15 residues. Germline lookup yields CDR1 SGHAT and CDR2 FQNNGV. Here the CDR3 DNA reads TGTGCCAGCAGCGCGGGGCTTGTAGTGAAAGAGACCCAGTACTTC. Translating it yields CASSAGLVVKETQYF.

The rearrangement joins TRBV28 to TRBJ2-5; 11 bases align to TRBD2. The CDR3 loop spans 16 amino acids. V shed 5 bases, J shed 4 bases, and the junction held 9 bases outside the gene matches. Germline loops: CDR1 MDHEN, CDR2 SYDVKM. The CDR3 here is CASSLLSGGATETQYF. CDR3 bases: TGTGCCAGCAGTCTCCTTAGCGGGGGGGCCACAGAGACCCAGTACTTC.

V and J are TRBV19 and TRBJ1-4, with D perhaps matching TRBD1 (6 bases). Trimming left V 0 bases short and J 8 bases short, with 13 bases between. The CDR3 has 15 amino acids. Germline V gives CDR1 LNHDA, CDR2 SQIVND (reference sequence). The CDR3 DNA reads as TGTGCCAGTAGTATAGAAAATGGGGGCCGGGAAAAACTGTTTTTT. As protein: CASSIENGGREKLFF.

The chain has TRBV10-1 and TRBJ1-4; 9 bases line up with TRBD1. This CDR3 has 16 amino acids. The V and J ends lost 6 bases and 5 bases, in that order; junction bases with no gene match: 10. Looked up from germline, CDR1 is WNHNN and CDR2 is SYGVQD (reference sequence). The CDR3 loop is CASSGQGRWANEKLFF. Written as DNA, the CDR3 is TGCGCCAGCAGCGGACAGGGGCGATGGGCGAATGAAAAACTGTTTTTT.

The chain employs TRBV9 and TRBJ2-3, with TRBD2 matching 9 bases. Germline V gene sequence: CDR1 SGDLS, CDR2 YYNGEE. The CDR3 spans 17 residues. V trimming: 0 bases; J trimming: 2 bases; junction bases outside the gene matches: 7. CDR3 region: CASSVGASGTSTDTQYF. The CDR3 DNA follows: TGTGCCAGCAGCGTAGGGGCTAGCGGGACATCCACAGATACGCAGTATTTT. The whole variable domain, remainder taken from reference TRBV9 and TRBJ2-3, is DSGVTQTPKHLITATGQRVTLRCSPRSGDLSVYWYQQSLDQGLQFLIQYYNGEERAKGNILERFSAQQFPDLHSELNLSSLELGDSALYFCASSVGASGTSTDTQYFGPGTRLTVL.